These T cell receptor beta chains were read from a single sample in a study of cytomegalovirus exposure and HLA in healthy donors. Measured with immunoSEQ multiplex PCR; TCRdb has only the in-frame clones, and not every one. The sample lists roughly 150,000 clones; 75% were seen once. Material for sequencing was PBMCs. These receptors originate from a man younger than 35 in good health and CMV-seronegative. Each CDR3 is given without its conserved first and last residue.

V,J,CDR3
TRBV6-5,TRBJ2-7,ASSYGPTYEQY
TRBV19,TRBJ1-4,ASSNTGGEKLF
TRBV5-1,TRBJ1-1,ASQGPSNTEAF
TRBV28,TRBJ2-7,ASSGTVGGEQY
TRBV5-1,TRBJ2-5,ASTPQTGGQETQY
TRBV28,TRBJ1-3,ASSLWRPGRLGNTIY
TRBV18,TRBJ1-2,ASSPEGLNYGYT
TRBV10-1,TRBJ2-4,ASSESRRADIQY
TRBV19,TRBJ1-2,ASSSGWDGYT
TRBV5-8,TRBJ1-2,ASSFGGNYGYT
TRBV2,TRBJ1-5,ASSERAAEQPQH
TRBV11-2,TRBJ2-1,ASSLVPSGRGDEQF
TRBV28,TRBJ2-5,ASSLGRLAGAGEQY
TRBV19,TRBJ2-1,ASSIMVHGSDNEQF
TRBV5-1,TRBJ2-1,ASSLALPPDNEQF
TRBV4-3,TRBJ2-1,ASSHALVSGRFYNEQF
TRBV19,TRBJ2-7,ASSIRDRSTYEQY
TRBV6-5,TRBJ2-5,AISRQGENQETQY
TRBV28,TRBJ1-1,ASTTGQGGWTEAF
TRBV6-5,TRBJ2-5,ASSTRLAGGETQY
TRBV6-6,TRBJ1-1,ASSLSTEAF
TRBV10-3,TRBJ2-1,AIPPAPAGVGAYNEQF
TRBV29-1,NA,SVEDEGASYEQY
TRBV28,TRBJ1-4,ASSPLQVQWSEKLF